This section outlines one T cell receptor (beta chain) sequence together with its context. Its specificity is not known. The CDR3 has 17 residues. The ends lost 4 bases at V and 3 bases at J; junction bases unmatched: 12. Germline V gene lookup returns CDR1 SGHDT and CDR2 YYEEEE. The data stem from a study of cytotoxic CD8 clonotypes in ibrutinib-treated CLL. Turning to the study itself: After a median roughly a year on treatment (6 to 36), response samples were drawn.

Study results and limitations: Clonality, elevated at ibrutinib response, dropped back toward baseline at progression.

The repertoire was sequenced with immunoSEQ multiplex PCR; TCRdb's copy has only in-frame clones and lacks some. Of fewer than 25,000 clones in the sample, approximately 77% were seen once. The chain uses TRBV5-6 and TRBJ1-5; 8 bases map to TRBD1. This TCR was sampled from a human donor with chronic lymphocytic leukemia. Here the sequenced sample was PBMCs, taken before ibrutinib treatment. CDR3 region: CASSRRTGSLFNQPQHF. In DNA, the CDR3 is TGTGCCAGCAGCCGACGGACAGGGAGTTTATTCAATCAGCCCCAGCATTTT.